The 9 T cell receptor beta chains listed next were all sequenced from one sample in a study of T cells in Graves' hyperthyroidism and ophthalmopathy. Using RNA transcripts as the source, TCR beta CDR3 regions were amplified. The HTBI set primed first-round TCR CDR3 RT-PCR. From the multiplex PCR reads, TCRdb called clonotypes with MiXCR, one entry per CDR3 protein. The sample carries more than 500,000 distinct CDR3 sequences, roughly a sixth recorded once. The material sequenced was blood. These receptors all come from a woman aged 25 to 39 with Graves' ophthalmopathy.

This clonotype occurred many times. The junction departs from the called germline gene at one end, perhaps through a read error. The rearrangement joins TRBV4-3 to TRBJ2-7; maybe TRBD2 (6 bases). The CDR3 sequence is 14 residues long. Germline V CDR1 and CDR2: LGHNA, YSLEER. The CDR3: CASSQVAGGYEQYF. In DNA, the CDR3 is TGTGCCAGCAGCCAAGTAGCCGGGGGTTACGAGCAGTACTTC.

This clonotype has only a few counts. The chain joins TRBV27 to TRBJ2-5; 7 bases are a match to TRBD2. The CDR3 extends over 15 amino acids. Germline trimming cut 2 bases from V and 4 bases from J; bases unmatched to any gene: 7. Germline V gene data show CDR1 as MNHEY and CDR2 as SMNVEV (reference sequence). The DNA for the CDR3 is TGTGCCAGCAGTTTAACGATGGGCGGGAGAGAGACCCAGTACTTC. It encodes CASSLTMGGRETQYF.

The sample holds a few counts of this clonotype. V and J are TRBV20-1 and TRBJ2-1, with D perhaps TRBD1 (7 bases). V was pared by 5 bases and J by 1 base, with 12 bases between. Germline V CDR1 and CDR2: DFQATT, SNEGSKA (reference sequence). There are 14 residues in the CDR3. CDR3 nucleotide sequence: TGCAGTGCTCGAGCAGGGGGGTCCTACAATGAGCAGTTCTTC. The encoded protein is CSARAGGSYNEQFF.

The V call is TRBV7-2, the J call TRBJ2-7; 9 bases align to TRBD2. The J segment lost 7 bases and the V segment lost 5 bases, leaving 12 bases of the junction unmatched. This CDR3 comprises 15 residues. CDR1 and CDR2 (germline): SGHTA, FQGNSA. The CDR3 bases are TGTGCCAGCAGCCAAGGGGGGTCTAGCGGGATTGAGCAGTACTTC. This gives the protein CASSQGGSSGIEQYF. Variable domain in full (rest from reference TRBV7-2 and TRBJ2-7): GAGVSQSPSNKVTEKGKDVELRCDPISGHTALYWYRQSLGQGLEFLIYFQGNSAPDKSGLPSDRFSAERTGGSVSTLTIQRTQQEDSAVYLCASSQGGSSGIEQYFGPGTRLTVT.

The genes are TRBV7-3 and TRBJ1-1, with TRBD1 as a possible D gene (6 bases). Germline CDR1 reads SGHTA; CDR2 reads FQGTGA. This CDR3 spans 15 amino acids. V was cut by 2 bases and J by 6 bases, with 16 bases left in between. DNA of the CDR3: TGTGCCAGCAGCTTAGAGCAGGGGAGGATCGCTGAAGCTTTCTTT. Amino acid sequence: CASSLEQGRIAEAFF. Full variable domain (remainder filled in from reference TRBV7-3 and TRBJ1-1): GAGVSQTPSNKVTEKGKYVELRCDPISGHTALYWYRQSLGQGPEFLIYFQGTGAADDSGLPNDRFFAVRPEGSVSTLKIQRTERGDSAVYLCASSLEQGRIAEAFFGQGTRLTVV.

J is TRBJ2-2 and V is TRBV27; 8 bases map to TRBD1. The germline V gene has CDR1 MNHEY and CDR2 SMNVEV (reference sequence). The CDR3 length is 16 residues. The ends lost 3 bases at V and 5 bases at J; junction bases unmatched: 8. CDR3 nucleotide sequence: TGTGCCAGCAGTTTCAAGAAGACAGGGGTTACCGGGGAGCTGTTTTTT. Protein: CASSFKKTGVTGELFF.

The chain has TRBV27 and TRBJ2-3, with 8 positions matching TRBD1. From germline, CDR1 is MNHEY and CDR2 SMNVEV (reference sequence). This CDR3 spans 17 amino acids. Trimming removed 2 bases from V and 1 base from J; junction bases left unmatched: 8. This chain's CDR3 is CASSLRQGSARTDTQYF. CDR3 bases: TGTGCCAGCAGTTTAAGACAGGGGAGCGCACGCACAGATACGCAGTATTTT.

Many counts were recorded for this clonotype. The chain recombines TRBV14 with TRBJ2-7; 9 nucleotides line up with TRBD1. The CDR3 loop spans 15 amino acids. CDR1 is SGHDN, CDR2 FVKESK, per germline. J was trimmed by 4 bases and V by 3 bases; bases with no gene match: 7. In DNA, the CDR3 is TGTGCCAGCAGCCAGGGGCACAGGGGGCTGTACGAGCAGTACTTC. Encoded protein: CASSQGHRGLYEQYF.

This clonotype was counted at least ten times. The rearrangement uses TRBV10-3 and TRBJ2-5; 12 nucleotides agree with TRBD2. The CDR3 runs 13 residues. Germline CDR1 and CDR2: ENHRY and SYGVKD. V gave up 5 bases and J gave up 13 bases; unmatched junction bases: 8. This chain's CDR3 is CAISTSGRPLPYF. In nucleotides, the CDR3 is TGTGCCATCAGTACTAGCGGGAGGCCCCTCCCGTACTTC.